In its sample, the clone carrying this TCR beta chain was seen many times. Its antigen is unidentified. This specimen belongs to a study of T cells after yellow fever vaccination. UMIs were added to TCR cDNA along with a universal primer site when it was made by 5'RACE template switching. TCRdb re-called the 5' RACE reads through MiXCR, storing one row per CDR3 protein. Of 95,000 to 150,000 distinct CDR3 sequences in the sample, roughly 15% were seen once. This CDR3 is 16 amino acids long. V lost 3 bases and J lost 4; bases outside the gene matches: 12. The germline V gene encodes CDR1 SGHTA and CDR2 FQGNSA. Study results and caveats: The study found a weaker secondary response that peaked faster, day 5 versus 15.

The sample was CD8+ T cells sorted from PBMCs, taken 5 days after the yellow fever booster vaccination. This sequence joins TRBV7-2 and TRBJ2-7; 7 positions match TRBD1. This receptor was taken from a man aged 18-30 years who received the YFV17D yellow fever vaccine. This chain's CDR3 is CASSFGIGDRTYEQYF. In DNA form, the CDR3 reads TGTGCCAGCAGCTTTGGGATCGGGGACAGAACATACGAGCAGTACTTC.